This entry lists 26 T cell receptor beta chains sequenced from one sample in a study of T cell responses to AZD1222 COVID-19 vaccine. Some clones are missing from TCRdb's copy, which holds only in-frame ones; the method was immunoSEQ multiplex PCR. The data contain around 160,000 clones, about 91% of them singletons. Sequencing used peripheral blood, obtained on day 0 of AZD1222 vaccination. The source of these receptors is an adult in good health.

This chain uses TRBV5-5 with TRBJ2-7; D not certain. Germline CDR1 SGHKS, CDR2 YYEKEE (reference sequence). The CDR3 is made up of 15 amino acids. V gave up 5 bases and J gave up 0 bases, with 15 bases separating them. The CDR3 spells CASSYTARSSYEQYF. Written as DNA, the CDR3 is TGTGCCAGCAGTTACACGGCGCGGAGCTCCTACGAGCAGTACTTC.

The V and J genes are TRBV7-2 and TRBJ1-2; 10 positions agree with TRBD1. J lost 8 bases, V lost 5 bases, and 5 bases had no gene match. The germline V gene encodes CDR1 SGHTA and CDR2 FQGNSA. This CDR3 is built from 13 residues. Written as DNA, the CDR3 is TGTGCCAGCAGCCCTGACAGGGGGCAAGGCTACACCTTC. Translated: CASSPDRGQGYTF.

The chain employs TRBV7-2 and TRBJ1-6, with 7 bases that match TRBD1. Germline CDR1 SGHTA, CDR2 FQGNSA. The J segment lost 9 bases and the V segment lost 1 base, leaving 6 bases of the junction unmatched. The CDR3 contains 15 residues. CDR3: CASSLDPGGISPLHF. The CDR3 DNA reads TGTGCCAGCAGCTTAGATCCAGGGGGGATTTCACCCCTCCACTTT.

The genes are TRBV11-3 and TRBJ2-1; 9 bases match TRBD2. Germline CDR1 SGHNT, CDR2 YENEEA. The CDR3 spans 16 residues. V lost 2 bases to trimming and J lost 9 bases; unmatched junction nucleotides: 11. This CDR3 is CASSLFETSGTSEQFF. Here the CDR3 DNA reads TGTGCCAGCAGCTTATTTGAGACTAGCGGCACGAGTGAGCAGTTCTTC.

This chain links TRBV6-6 with TRBJ2-1; maybe TRBD2 (6 bases). The germline V gene encodes CDR1 MNHNY and CDR2 SVGAGI (reference sequence). The CDR3 consists of 16 residues. V was clipped by 2 bases and J by 1 base, with 12 bases between them. The CDR3 nucleotides read TGTGCCAGCAGTTACCATGGGGGGACGTCCTACAATGAGCAGTTCTTC. Its protein is CASSYHGGTSYNEQFF.

V and J are TRBV28 and TRBJ2-7, with D possibly TRBD1 on 5 matching bases. The CDR3 is 14 residues long. Germline values: CDR1 MDHEN, CDR2 SYDVKM. Trimming cost V 2 bases and J 2 bases, with 10 bases left between them. CDR3 coding DNA: TGTGCCAGCAGTTTAACGCAGGGTACCTACGAGCAGTACTTC. Translated: CASSLTQGTYEQYF. The full variable domain, completed using reference TRBV28 and TRBJ2-7, is DVKVTQSSRYLVKRTGEKVFLECVQDMDHENMFWYRQDPGLGLRLIYFSYDVKMKEKGDIPEGYSVSREKKERFSLILESASTNQTSMYLCASSLTQGTYEQYFGPGTRLTVT.

This sequence joins TRBV14 and TRBJ2-7; 12 bases are shared with TRBD2. The CDR3 covers 17 residues. Germline CDR1 is SGHDN and CDR2 is FVKESK. Trimming removed 3 bases from V and 3 bases from J; junction bases left unmatched: 9. CDR3 amino acids: CASSHQGGLAGIYEQYF. In DNA form, the CDR3 reads TGTGCCAGCAGCCATCAGGGAGGACTAGCGGGGATCTACGAGCAGTACTTC. The full variable domain, completed using reference TRBV14 and TRBJ2-7, is EAGVTQFPSHSVIEKGQTVTLRCDPISGHDNLYWYRRVMGKEIKFLLHFVKESKQDESGMPNNRFLAERTGGTYSTLKVQPAELEDSGVYFCASSHQGGLAGIYEQYFGPGTRLTVT.

This clone was picked up one time. The chain recombines TRBV28 with TRBJ1-5, with D possibly TRBD1 on 6 matching bases. This CDR3 comprises 14 residues. Looked up from germline, CDR1 is MDHEN and CDR2 is SYDVKM. V was cut by 1 base and J by 5 bases, with 9 bases left in between. CDR3 in DNA: TGTGCCAGCAGTTTATTCCGGACAGATCAGCCCCAGCATTTT. Translation: CASSLFRTDQPQHF.

This clone turned up a few times. V usage is TRBV5-1 and J usage is TRBJ2-7; maybe TRBD2 (5 bases). Germline values: CDR1 SGHRS, CDR2 YFSETQ. The CDR3 contains 14 residues. Trimming took off 4 bases at V and 7 bases at J, with 18 bases between the two ends. The CDR3 loop reads CASSLGRSAGEQYF. The DNA for the CDR3 is TGCGCCAGCAGCCTTGGTAGGTCCGCGGGTGAGCAGTACTTC. Full variable domain (remainder filled in from reference TRBV5-1 and TRBJ2-7): KAGVTQTPRYLIKTRGQQVTLSCSPISGHRSVSWYQQTPGQGLQFLFEYFSETQRNKGNFPGRFSGRQFSNSRSEMNVSTLELGDSALYLCASSLGRSAGEQYFGPGTRLTVT.

This clone is classed as medium-sized. J is TRBJ1-2 and V is TRBV10-1, with 8 bases matching TRBD1. Germline lookup yields CDR1 WNHNN and CDR2 SYGVQD (reference sequence). V dropped 6 bases and J dropped 6; count of bases not matched to a gene: 9. The CDR3 has 14 amino acids. This CDR3 is CASRGRQGSHGYTF. CDR3 DNA sequence: TGCGCCAGCAGGGGAAGACAGGGGAGCCATGGCTACACCTTC.

V and J are TRBV7-7 and TRBJ2-1; 9 positions match TRBD2. With V trimmed by 5 bases and J by 4 bases, 3 bases remained unmatched. The CDR3 has 14 residues. CDR1 is SSHAT, CDR2 FNYEAQ, per germline (reference sequence). The CDR3 loop is CASSAGGEYNEQFF. For the CDR3, the DNA is TGTGCCAGCAGCGCGGGGGGGGAATACAATGAGCAGTTCTTC. The whole variable domain, remainder taken from reference TRBV7-7 and TRBJ2-1, is GAGVSQSPRYKVTKRGQDVTLRCDPISSHATLYWYQQALGQGPEFLTYFNYEAQPDKSGLPSDRFSAERPEGSISTLTIQRTEQRDSAMYRCASSAGGEYNEQFFGPGTRLTVL.

V and J are TRBV14 and TRBJ2-5, with 8 positions matching TRBD2. The junction had 2 bases not matched to a gene; V was cut back by 0 bases and J by 5 bases. The CDR3 is made up of 14 amino acids. Per germline, CDR1 SGHDN and CDR2 FVKESK. This CDR3 reads CASSQDVAGETQYF. In DNA form, the CDR3 reads TGTGCCAGCAGCCAAGATGTAGCGGGGGAGACCCAGTACTTC.

The chain couples TRBV7-3 to TRBJ1-2; D ambiguous. The CDR3 sequence is 15 residues long. V lost 3 bases and J lost 7, with 18 bases in between. Germline CDR1 reads SGHTA; CDR2 reads FQGTGA. The CDR3 protein is CASSFSLLQPGGYTF. Written as DNA, the CDR3 is TGTGCCAGCAGCTTTAGTCTGCTTCAGCCTGGTGGCTACACCTTC.

This clone appeared once. The CDR3: CASSLRAGDVAFF. As DNA, the CDR3 is TGTGCCAGCAGTTTACGGGCGGGGGACGTAGCTTTCTTT. The rearrangement links TRBV27 to TRBJ1-1; D might be TRBD1 (5 bases). CDR3 size: 13 residues. The V end was cut by 2 bases, the J end by 10 bases, with 14 bases between. Germline values: CDR1 MNHEY, CDR2 SMNVEV (reference sequence).

Only a few counts were recorded for this clone. V is TRBV11-3 and J is TRBJ1-1; D not resolved. Between the trimmed V and J ends, which lost 5 bases and 8 bases, there was a span of 9 bases. The germline V gene encodes CDR1 SGHNT and CDR2 YENEEA. This CDR3 has 11 amino acids. CDR3 protein: CASSQGREAFF. CDR3 coding DNA: TGTGCCAGCAGCCAAGGCCGGGAAGCTTTCTTT.

The gene calls are TRBV7-2 and TRBJ2-1, with TRBD1 matching 9 bases. This CDR3 is built from 14 residues. J lost 5 bases, V lost 5 bases, and 4 bases had no gene match. Germline V CDR1 and CDR2: SGHTA, FQGNSA. For the CDR3, the DNA is TGTGCCAGCAGCAGGGACAGGGCACACAATGAGCAGTTCTTC. Its translation is CASSRDRAHNEQFF.

The V and J genes are TRBV27 and TRBJ2-1; 8 bases agree with TRBD2. The CDR3 contains 16 residues. The V and J ends lost 5 bases and 1 base, in that order; junction bases with no gene match: 7. Germline assignment: CDR1 MNHEY and CDR2 SMNVEV (reference sequence). The CDR3 here is CASSPSGSGSYNEQFF. In nucleotides, the CDR3 is TGTGCCAGCAGTCCGAGCGGGAGCGGGTCCTACAATGAGCAGTTCTTC.

The gene calls are TRBV7-3 and TRBJ1-1; D is uncertain. The V end lost 0 bases, the J end lost 1 base, and 3 bases lay between the germline ends. In germline, CDR1 is SGHTA, CDR2 FQGTGA. This CDR3 has 13 amino acids. CDR3 region: CASSLTRNTEAFF. The CDR3 DNA sequence: TGTGCCAGCAGCTTAACAAGGAACACTGAAGCTTTCTTT. The variable domain in full, completed from reference TRBV7-3 and TRBJ1-1, reads GAGVSQTPSNKVTEKGKYVELRCDPISGHTALYWYRQSLGQGPEFLIYFQGTGAADDSGLPNDRFFAVRPEGSVSTLKIQRTERGDSAVYLCASSLTRNTEAFFGQGTRLTVV.

The chain recombines TRBV9 with TRBJ1-6; no reliable D call. Trimming cost V 4 bases and J 7 bases, with 18 bases left between them. CDR3 length: 16 amino acids. Germline-derived CDR1 and CDR2 are SGDLS and YYNGEE. The CDR3 protein is CASSPLAEGMNSPLHF. Written as DNA, the CDR3 is TGTGCCAGCAGCCCGTTGGCGGAGGGAATGAATTCACCCCTCCACTTT.

The J gene is TRBJ1-5, the V gene TRBV7-6; D is unresolved. Germline CDR1 SGHVS, CDR2 FNYEAQ. Trimming shortened V by 2 bases and J by 6 bases, and 8 bases separated the two germline ends. The CDR3 has 13 residues. The CDR3 spells CASSLTVLQPQHF. The CDR3 coding sequence is TGTGCCAGCAGCTTAACCGTCCTTCAGCCCCAGCATTTT.

The rearrangement links TRBV4-1 to TRBJ2-2; TRBD2 might be the D (6 bases). The germline V and J ends were trimmed by 3 bases and 3 bases, with 17 bases remaining between them. Germline V CDR1 and CDR2: MGHRA, YSYEKL. This CDR3 has 17 amino acids. The CDR3 DNA sequence: TGCGCCAGCAGCCACCTTCCGGCGGAGGGATACACCGGGGAGCTGTTTTTT. Its protein product is CASSHLPAEGYTGELFF.

The chain has TRBV10-3 and TRBJ2-1; D is perhaps TRBD2 (6 bases). Germline values: CDR1 ENHRY, CDR2 SYGVKD. The CDR3 has 15 amino acids. The germline V and J ends were trimmed by 3 bases and 6 bases, with 15 bases remaining between them. Here the CDR3 reads CAISDGGAPGNEQFF. The CDR3 DNA reads as TGTGCCATCAGTGATGGAGGGGCCCCCGGCAATGAGCAGTTCTTC.

This clone has just one count. The chain carries TRBV5-1 and TRBJ1-2; D is unclear. V lost 4 bases, J lost 1 base, and 11 bases lay in between. This CDR3 has 14 amino acids. From germline, CDR1 is SGHRS and CDR2 YFSETQ. The chain's CDR3 is CASSRRTGNYGYTF. The CDR3 DNA is TGCGCCAGCAGCCGGCGGACTGGTAACTATGGCTACACCTTC.

This CDR3 is CASSLDRANSPLHF. DNA for the CDR3: TGTGCCAGCAGTTTAGACAGGGCCAATTCACCCCTCCACTTT. The chain joins TRBV27 to TRBJ1-6, with 7 bases aligning to TRBD1. The CDR3 is 14 residues long. Trimming at V came to 2 bases and at J to 7 bases, leaving 2 bases not matched to a gene. Per germline, CDR1 MNHEY and CDR2 SMNVEV (reference sequence).

This clone was found once. The rearrangement joins TRBV30 to TRBJ2-7; D ambiguous. CDR3 length equals 11 residues. Trimming stripped 0 bases from V and 4 bases from J, with 4 bases between. In germline, CDR1 is GTSNPN, CDR2 SVGIG (reference sequence). CDR3 sequence (DNA): TGTGCCTGGAGTGTACTTTACGAGCAGTACTTC. Amino acid sequence: CAWSVLYEQYF.

The rearrangement links TRBV6-7 to TRBJ2-1; 7 bases line up with TRBD2. TRBV6-7 counts as an open reading frame of uncertain function. The V and J ends lost 5 bases and 7 bases, in that order; junction bases with no gene match: 14. The length of the CDR3 is 16 residues. CDR3 protein: CASSPEAGCYSNEQFF. The DNA for the CDR3 is TGTGCCAGCAGTCCCGAAGCGGGGTGTTACTCGAATGAGCAGTTCTTC.